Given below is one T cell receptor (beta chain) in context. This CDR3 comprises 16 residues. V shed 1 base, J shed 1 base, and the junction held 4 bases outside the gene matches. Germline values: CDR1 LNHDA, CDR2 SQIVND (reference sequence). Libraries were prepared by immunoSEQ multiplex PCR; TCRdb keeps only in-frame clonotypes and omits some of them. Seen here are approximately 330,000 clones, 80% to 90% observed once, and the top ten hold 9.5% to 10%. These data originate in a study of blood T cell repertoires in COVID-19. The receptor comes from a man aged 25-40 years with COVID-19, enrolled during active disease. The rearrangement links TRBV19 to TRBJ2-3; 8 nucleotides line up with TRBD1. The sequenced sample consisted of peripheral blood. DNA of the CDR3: TGTGCCAGTAGTATAGGCAGGGGGCTCGGCACAGATACGCAGTATTTT. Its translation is CASSIGRGLGTDTQYF.